Listed below are T cell receptor beta chains from one sample, sequenced in a study of long-term antiretroviral therapy in people with HIV. The table came from immunoSEQ multiplex PCR; TCRdb's copy has only in-frame clones and leaves some out. The sample includes around 13,000 clones, more than 75% seen only once; the top ten take 25% to 35%. Specimen: unsorted PBMCs, collected 3.1 years after starting antiretroviral therapy. The receptors were sampled from a man aged 35 to 55 with HIV. The CDR3 runs from the conserved cysteine through the conserved F or W. Each record gives: D gene, clone size, V gene, J gene, CDR3 protein. A D gene is named only where the DNA matches it firmly. Part of the rows lack a size; the others show once, few, many or a class for expanded clones.

d_call: TRBD1; clone_size: NA; v_call: TRBV4-2; j_call: TRBJ2-7; cdr3_aa: CASSQGHRGPSYEQYF
d_call: TRBD1; clone_size: NA; v_call: TRBV5-8; j_call: TRBJ2-7; cdr3_aa: CASSLRTGQGAGEQYF
d_call: TRBD2; clone_size: NA; v_call: TRBV7-6; j_call: TRBJ2-7; cdr3_aa: CASSTFSGGASYEQYF
d_call: NA; clone_size: NA; v_call: TRBV13; j_call: TRBJ2-7; cdr3_aa: CASSDDSKGQYF
d_call: NA; clone_size: medium-sized; v_call: TRBV6-1; j_call: TRBJ2-1; cdr3_aa: CASKKHCYNEQFF
d_call: NA; clone_size: NA; v_call: TRBV6-1; j_call: TRBJ2-3; cdr3_aa: CASSRTDTQYF
d_call: TRBD1; clone_size: NA; v_call: TRBV5-6; j_call: TRBJ2-7; cdr3_aa: CASSLPIDRAHEQYF
d_call: NA; clone_size: NA; v_call: TRBV27; j_call: TRBJ2-1; cdr3_aa: CASSFGNEQFF
d_call: NA; clone_size: NA; v_call: TRBV7-9; j_call: TRBJ1-1; cdr3_aa: CASSEGGVDTEAFF
d_call: NA; clone_size: NA; v_call: TRBV6-5; j_call: TRBJ1-2; cdr3_aa: CASSPQGINGYTF
d_call: NA; clone_size: once; v_call: TRBV18; j_call: TRBJ2-1; cdr3_aa: CASSPQGGSSNEQFF
d_call: NA; clone_size: NA; v_call: TRBV30; j_call: TRBJ1-2; cdr3_aa: CAWSKKGGDYTF
d_call: TRBD1; clone_size: NA; v_call: TRBV4-1; j_call: TRBJ1-1; cdr3_aa: CASSQQFTGGTEAFF
d_call: NA; clone_size: NA; v_call: TRBV20-1; j_call: TRBJ2-5; cdr3_aa: CSARDPPTQYF
d_call: NA; clone_size: few; v_call: TRBV5-1; j_call: TRBJ2-7; cdr3_aa: CASSFGYSYEQYF
d_call: TRBD2; clone_size: NA; v_call: TRBV2; j_call: TRBJ2-5; cdr3_aa: CASRLAGTQETQYF
d_call: TRBD1; clone_size: NA; v_call: TRBV5-1; j_call: TRBJ1-6; cdr3_aa: CASSLGTGGNSPLHF
d_call: TRBD1; clone_size: NA; v_call: TRBV6-1; j_call: TRBJ2-7; cdr3_aa: CASSPADRGYEQYF
d_call: NA; clone_size: NA; v_call: TRBV5-5; j_call: TRBJ1-1; cdr3_aa: CASSLGGASNTEAFF
d_call: NA; clone_size: NA; v_call: TRBV30; j_call: TRBJ1-3; cdr3_aa: CAWSLGVTSSGNTIYF
d_call: NA; clone_size: NA; v_call: TRBV4-1; j_call: TRBJ2-3; cdr3_aa: CASSQDWQGGDTQYF
d_call: TRBD2; clone_size: NA; v_call: TRBV19; j_call: TRBJ2-1; cdr3_aa: CASSSISGGMVNEQFF
d_call: NA; clone_size: NA; v_call: TRBV27; j_call: TRBJ2-3; cdr3_aa: CASSDAGTSTDTQYF
d_call: NA; clone_size: NA; v_call: TRBV7-9; j_call: TRBJ2-1; cdr3_aa: CASSGIGDNEQFF
d_call: TRBD1; clone_size: NA; v_call: TRBV27; j_call: TRBJ1-1; cdr3_aa: CASSSSTGAKSWAFF
d_call: NA; clone_size: NA; v_call: TRBV18; j_call: TRBJ1-3; cdr3_aa: CASSPAQAGNTIYF
d_call: NA; clone_size: NA; v_call: TRBV27; j_call: TRBJ2-1; cdr3_aa: CASGFLLNSYNEQFF
d_call: TRBD2; clone_size: NA; v_call: TRBV7-2; j_call: TRBJ2-3; cdr3_aa: CASSPGLAGGAGRLDTQYF
d_call: TRBD1; clone_size: few; v_call: TRBV2; j_call: TRBJ2-7; cdr3_aa: CASSVQGSSYEQYF
d_call: TRBD1; clone_size: few; v_call: TRBV10-2; j_call: TRBJ1-5; cdr3_aa: CASSEVGQGAYQPQHF
d_call: NA; clone_size: few; v_call: TRBV4-1; j_call: TRBJ2-3; cdr3_aa: CASSQDQGRITDTQYF
d_call: NA; clone_size: NA; v_call: TRBV6-6; j_call: TRBJ1-1; cdr3_aa: CASSYHMAEAFF
d_call: NA; clone_size: NA; v_call: TRBV9; j_call: TRBJ1-3; cdr3_aa: CASSPQGQSSGNTIYF
d_call: NA; clone_size: NA; v_call: TRBV20-1; j_call: TRBJ1-4; cdr3_aa: CSAIDDEKLFF
d_call: NA; clone_size: once; v_call: TRBV19; j_call: TRBJ2-5; cdr3_aa: CASSISPHGSRETQYF
d_call: NA; clone_size: NA; v_call: TRBV10-1; j_call: TRBJ1-1; cdr3_aa: CASSDIDGLNTEAFF
d_call: TRBD1; clone_size: medium-sized; v_call: TRBV7-3; j_call: TRBJ2-7; cdr3_aa: CASSVTGGSSYEQYF
d_call: TRBD1; clone_size: NA; v_call: TRBV27; j_call: TRBJ1-5; cdr3_aa: CASSFRGTGGWDQPQHF
d_call: NA; clone_size: NA; v_call: TRBV7-9; j_call: TRBJ1-3; cdr3_aa: CASSLLGSGNTIYF
d_call: NA; clone_size: NA; v_call: TRBV6-5; j_call: TRBJ2-5; cdr3_aa: CASRVYGGPQETQYF
d_call: TRBD2; clone_size: NA; v_call: TRBV5-1; j_call: TRBJ2-1; cdr3_aa: CASSLAPGGNNEQFF
d_call: TRBD1; clone_size: NA; v_call: TRBV2; j_call: TRBJ2-7; cdr3_aa: CASRSGQGRAYEQYF
d_call: NA; clone_size: NA; v_call: TRBV7-3; j_call: TRBJ1-1; cdr3_aa: CASSLQGMNTEAFF
d_call: TRBD1; clone_size: large; v_call: TRBV7-3; j_call: TRBJ1-2; cdr3_aa: CASSLTGQGPDGYTF
d_call: NA; clone_size: NA; v_call: TRBV4-2; j_call: TRBJ1-2; cdr3_aa: CASSQDQSNYGYTF
d_call: NA; clone_size: NA; v_call: TRBV27; j_call: TRBJ2-1; cdr3_aa: CASSLWPVSYNEQFF
d_call: TRBD1; clone_size: once; v_call: TRBV29-1; j_call: TRBJ1-2; cdr3_aa: CSVPGQGTYGYTF
d_call: TRBD1; clone_size: NA; v_call: TRBV5-6; j_call: TRBJ2-7; cdr3_aa: CASSAPGTVSYEQYF
d_call: NA; clone_size: once; v_call: TRBV6-1; j_call: TRBJ1-5; cdr3_aa: CASSWALDQPQHF
d_call: NA; clone_size: NA; v_call: TRBV18; j_call: TRBJ2-7; cdr3_aa: CASSPSSVPYEQYF
d_call: NA; clone_size: NA; v_call: TRBV5-6; j_call: TRBJ2-3; cdr3_aa: CASSGVGLQSSTDTQYF
d_call: NA; clone_size: NA; v_call: TRBV5-6; j_call: TRBJ2-7; cdr3_aa: CASTQDPEAYEQYF
d_call: TRBD1; clone_size: once; v_call: TRBV5-1; j_call: TRBJ2-3; cdr3_aa: CASSLRGPGDTQYF
d_call: TRBD1; clone_size: NA; v_call: TRBV5-3; j_call: TRBJ1-1; cdr3_aa: CARSIPLPDRGNTEAFF
d_call: NA; clone_size: NA; v_call: TRBV11-3; j_call: TRBJ2-7; cdr3_aa: CASSLASGHLSYEQYF
d_call: NA; clone_size: NA; v_call: TRBV6-4; j_call: TRBJ2-7; cdr3_aa: CASNTTGGPSRYEQYF